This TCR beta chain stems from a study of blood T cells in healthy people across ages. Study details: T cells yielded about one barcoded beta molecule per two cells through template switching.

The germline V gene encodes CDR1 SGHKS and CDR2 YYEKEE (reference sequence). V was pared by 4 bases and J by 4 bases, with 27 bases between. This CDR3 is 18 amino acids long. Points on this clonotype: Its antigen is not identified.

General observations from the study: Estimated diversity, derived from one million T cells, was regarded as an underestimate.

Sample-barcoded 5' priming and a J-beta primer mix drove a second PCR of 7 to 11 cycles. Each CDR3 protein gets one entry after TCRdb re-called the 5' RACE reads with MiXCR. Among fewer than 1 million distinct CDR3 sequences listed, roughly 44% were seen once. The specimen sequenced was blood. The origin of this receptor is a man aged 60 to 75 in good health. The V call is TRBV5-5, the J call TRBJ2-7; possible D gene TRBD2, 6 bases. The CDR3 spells CASSPTGGGFSSTYEQYF. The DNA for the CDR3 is TGTGCCAGCAGCCCCACGGGTGGGGGGTTCTCCTCTACTTACGAGCAGTACTTC. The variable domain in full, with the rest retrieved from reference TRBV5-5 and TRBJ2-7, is DAGVTQSPTHLIKTRGQQVTLRCSPISGHKSVSWYQQVLGQGPQFIFQYYEKEERGRGNFPDRFSARQFPNYSSELNVNALLLGDSALYLCASSPTGGGFSSTYEQYFGPGTRLTVT.